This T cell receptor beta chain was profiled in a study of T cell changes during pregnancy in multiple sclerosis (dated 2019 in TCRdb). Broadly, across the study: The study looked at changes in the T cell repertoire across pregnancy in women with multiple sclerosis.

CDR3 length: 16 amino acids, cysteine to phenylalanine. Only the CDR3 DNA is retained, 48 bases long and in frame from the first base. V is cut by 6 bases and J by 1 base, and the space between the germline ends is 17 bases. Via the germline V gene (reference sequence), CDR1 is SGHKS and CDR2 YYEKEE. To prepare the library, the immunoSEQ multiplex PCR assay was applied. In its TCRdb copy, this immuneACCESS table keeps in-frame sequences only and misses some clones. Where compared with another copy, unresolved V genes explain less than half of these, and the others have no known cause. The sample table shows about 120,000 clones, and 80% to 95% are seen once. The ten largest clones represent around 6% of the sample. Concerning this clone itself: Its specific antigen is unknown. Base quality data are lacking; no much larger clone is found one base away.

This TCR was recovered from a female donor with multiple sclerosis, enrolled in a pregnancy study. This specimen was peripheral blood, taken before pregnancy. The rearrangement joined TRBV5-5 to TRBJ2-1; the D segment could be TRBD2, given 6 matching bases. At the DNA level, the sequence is TGTGCCAGCACCAAAAGCGGGTTGAGGTCCTACAATGAGCAGTTCTTC. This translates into CASTKSGLRSYNEQFF.